A single sample is the source of the 7 T cell receptor beta chains below, sequenced in a study of blood T cell repertoires in COVID-19. Some clones are missing from TCRdb's copy, which holds only in-frame ones; the method was immunoSEQ multiplex PCR. The repertoire consists of a few hundred thousand clones, with approximately 86% occurring once and the leading ten covering approximately 2%. The sample taken for sequencing was peripheral blood. Every receptor here comes from a woman aged 25 to 39 who had recovered from COVID-19.

The chain uses TRBV5-8 and TRBJ1-2; D uncertain. Germline V gene lookup returns CDR1 SGHTS and CDR2 YDEGEE. The CDR3 totals 16 residues. Between the trimmed V and J ends, which lost 0 bases and 2 bases, there was a span of 14 bases. CDR3 loop: CASSLVRGVGNYGYTF. CDR3 DNA sequence: TGTGCCAGCAGCTTGGTCCGGGGAGTAGGGAACTATGGCTACACCTTC.

The rearrangement links TRBV6-5 to TRBJ2-7, with 9 positions matching TRBD2. The CDR3 extends over 12 amino acids. Trimming at V came to 6 bases and at J to 6 bases, leaving 3 bases not matched to a gene. In germline, CDR1 is MNHEY, CDR2 SVGAGI. CDR3 coding DNA: TGTGCCAGCAGAGGACTAGCGTTCGAGCAGTACTTC. This translates into CASRGLAFEQYF.

The CDR3 protein is CASSEDIYNEQFF. CDR3 in DNA: TGTGCCAGCAGTGAGGACATCTACAATGAGCAGTTCTTC. The rearrangement uses TRBV6-1 and TRBJ2-1; the D gene is possibly TRBD1 (5 bases). From germline, CDR1 is MNHNS and CDR2 SASEGT. The CDR3 runs 13 residues. The V end was cut by 3 bases, the J end by 3 bases, with 6 bases between.

J is TRBJ1-1 and V is TRBV19, with D tentatively TRBD1 (6 bases). Germline CDR1 and CDR2: LNHDA and SQIVND (reference sequence). V dropped 6 bases and J dropped 1 base, with 15 bases sitting between them. The CDR3 covers 15 residues. This chain's CDR3 is CASRTGGAPNTEAFF. The DNA of the CDR3 is TGTGCCAGTAGGACTGGGGGGGCTCCGAACACTGAAGCTTTCTTT.

The CDR3 sequence: CSVTGTGRTGELFF. CDR3 in DNA: TGCAGCGTTACCGGGACAGGGCGGACCGGGGAGCTGTTTTTT. V gene TRBV29-1 combines with J gene TRBJ2-2; 9 positions agree with TRBD1. V dropped 5 bases and J dropped 5; count of bases not matched to a gene: 6. Germline V gives CDR1 SQVTM, CDR2 ANQGSEA. There are 14 residues in the CDR3.

The rearrangement links TRBV10-1 to TRBJ2-3; D is uncertain. The germline V and J ends were trimmed by 2 bases and 5 bases, with 11 bases remaining between them. The germline CDR1 and CDR2 sequences are WNHNN and SYGVQD (reference sequence). There are 14 residues in the CDR3. The CDR3 DNA sequence: TGCGCCAGCAGTGAGACTGACTCCCAAGATACGCAGTATTTT. It is translated as CASSETDSQDTQYF.

V is TRBV19 and J is TRBJ2-6; 8 bases map to TRBD1. V was pared by 4 bases and J by 2 bases, with 7 bases of the junction left unmatched. CDR1 and CDR2 from the germline V gene are LNHDA and SQIVND (reference sequence). The CDR3 covers 17 residues. The CDR3, as DNA: TGTGCCAGTAGTAACGGACAGGGAATTACTGGGGCCAACGTCCTGACTTTC. This sequence encodes CASSNGQGITGANVLTF.